Each of the 15 T cell receptor beta chains below was sequenced from the same sample in a study of CD8 T cells in Susac syndrome. RNA amounts of about 0.5 to 1 ug underwent reverse transcription with random hexamers. TCRdb passed the immunoSEQ multiplex PCR reads through MiXCR, listing each CDR3 protein once. Of some 200,000 distinct CDR3 sequences listed, approximately 90% were seen once; the top ten hold approximately 0.13%. Sequencing input: CD8+ T cells from PBMCs. These receptors were obtained from a human donor with multiple sclerosis.

This clonotype was seen once. V and J are TRBV19 and TRBJ2-7; D gene unclear. Trimming cost V 10 bases and J 2 bases, with 12 bases left between them. CDR3 length equals 12 residues. CDR1 is LNHDA and CDR2 is SQIVND in the germline V gene (reference sequence). This chain's CDR3 is CAINQQPYEQYF. Written as DNA, the CDR3 is TGTGCCATTAACCAGCAGCCCTACGAGCAGTACTTC.

This chain links TRBV28 with TRBJ2-5; 8 bases match TRBD2. The CDR3 totals 15 residues. CDR1 is MDHEN and CDR2 is SYDVKM in the germline V gene. V trimming: 6 bases; J trimming: 3 bases; junction bases outside the gene matches: 9. CDR3 protein: CASRELAELKETQYF. CDR3 in DNA: TGTGCCAGCAGGGAACTAGCGGAGTTAAAAGAGACCCAGTACTTC.

J is TRBJ2-5 and V is TRBV3-1; TRBD2 aligns across 7 bases. The ends lost 5 bases at V and 7 bases at J; junction bases unmatched: 25. The length of the CDR3 is 19 residues. The germline CDR1 and CDR2 sequences are LGHDT and YNNKEL (reference sequence). Here the CDR3 reads CASSDSGRRAGTTFGTQYF. CDR3 nucleotide sequence: TGTGCCAGCAGCGACAGCGGGCGTAGGGCCGGGACTACTTTTGGGACCCAGTACTTC.

The V and J genes are TRBV30 and TRBJ2-3; 8 bases map to TRBD1. The CDR3 runs to 15 residues. V trimming: 4 bases; J trimming: 0 bases; junction bases outside the gene matches: 6. Germline CDR1 GTSNPN, CDR2 SVGIG (reference sequence). DNA for the CDR3: TGTGCCTGGACCAAGGGACAGGCCAGCACAGATACGCAGTATTTT. Translating gives CAWTKGQASTDTQYF. The full variable domain, completed using reference TRBV30 and TRBJ2-3, is SQTIHQWPATLVQPVGSPLSLECTVEGTSNPNLYWYRQAAGRGLQLLFYSVGIGQISSEVPQNLSASRPQDRQFILSSKKLLLSDSGFYLCAWTKGQASTDTQYFGPGTRLTVL.

The genes are TRBV7-9 and TRBJ1-1; D gene ambiguous. In germline, CDR1 is SEHNR, CDR2 FQNEAQ (reference sequence). V was trimmed by 5 bases and J by 4 bases, leaving 8 bases between them. The CDR3 contains 12 residues. CDR3 in amino acids: CASSLDLTEAFF. The CDR3 nucleotides are TGTGCCAGCAGCCTGGACCTCACTGAAGCTTTCTTT.

V gene TRBV24-1 combines with J gene TRBJ2-3; TRBD2 agrees at 8 bases. This CDR3 is built from 15 residues. The J segment lost 6 bases and the V segment lost 3 bases, leaving 7 bases of the junction unmatched. The germline V gene encodes CDR1 KGHDR and CDR2 SFDVKD. This chain's CDR3 is CATSDLGGAGDTQYF. CDR3 DNA: TGTGCCACCAGTGATCTCGGGGGGGCGGGGGATACGCAGTATTTT.

This CDR3 is CSAQGRGPIGELFF. The DNA for the CDR3 is TGCAGCGCCCAGGGCAGGGGGCCGATCGGGGAGCTGTTTTTT. The chain recombines TRBV29-1 with TRBJ2-2; 8 bases agree with TRBD1. CDR1 SQVTM and CDR2 ANQGSEA come from the germline V gene. The J segment lost 7 bases and the V segment lost 7 bases, leaving 11 bases of the junction unmatched. This CDR3 has 14 amino acids.

The chain is built from TRBV9 and TRBJ1-3, with unresolved D. The V and J ends lost 2 bases and 4 bases respectively, with 10 bases between them. Germline CDR1 is SGDLS and CDR2 is YYNGEE. This CDR3 has 14 amino acids. The CDR3 DNA is TGTGCCAGCAGCGTTGGACTGGAAGGAAACACCATATATTTT. It specifies CASSVGLEGNTIYF. Based on the CDR3 plus reference TRBV9 and TRBJ1-3, the full variable domain is DSGVTQTPKHLITATGQRVTLRCSPRSGDLSVYWYQQSLDQGLQFLIQYYNGEERAKGNILERFSAQQFPDLHSELNLSSLELGDSALYFCASSVGLEGNTIYFGEGSWLTVV.

This rearrangement joins TRBV6-1 to TRBJ1-2; 9 bases fit TRBD1. The CDR3 has 16 amino acids. With 3 bases clipped from V and 4 bases from J, the junction kept 9 bases outside the gene matches. CDR1 is MNHNS, CDR2 SASEGT, per germline. The CDR3 nucleotides are TGTGCCAGCAGTGATCCTGGCGAGACAGGGGGCTATGGCTACACCTTC. Its translation: CASSDPGETGGYGYTF.

Only one count was recorded for this clonotype. The J gene is TRBJ1-5, the V gene TRBV2; no clear D gene. The CDR3 is 14 amino acids. CDR1 and CDR2 (germline): SNHLY, FYNNEI. V shed 4 bases and J shed 0 bases, with 7 bases lying between them. CDR3 in DNA: TGTGCCAGCAGTGTAAGGGTTAGCAATCAGCCCCAGCATTTT. This translates into CASSVRVSNQPQHF.

The chain combines TRBV7-9 with TRBJ2-1; TRBD2 aligns across 9 bases. Trimming at V came to 5 bases and at J to 9 bases, leaving 14 bases not matched to a gene. The CDR3 is 16 amino acids. Germline CDR1 SEHNR, CDR2 FQNEAQ (reference sequence). The CDR3 spells CASSPPAASGEPEQFF. The DNA for the CDR3 is TGTGCCAGCAGCCCCCCCGCGGCTAGCGGGGAACCTGAGCAGTTCTTC.

There are a few counts of this clonotype. The V call is TRBV27, the J call TRBJ2-7; 9 positions match TRBD2. Germline CDR1 is MNHEY and CDR2 is SMNVEV (reference sequence). This CDR3 contains 14 residues. The trim removed 2 bases at V and 3 bases at J, leaving 2 bases unmatched. CDR3 loop: CASSLAGGGYEQYF. The CDR3 nucleotides are TGTGCCAGCAGTTTAGCGGGAGGGGGCTACGAGCAGTACTTC.

This clonotype was counted once. V is TRBV19 and J is TRBJ1-5; D remains ambiguous. The CDR3 has 14 amino acids. The V and J ends lost 1 base and 4 bases respectively, with 8 bases between them. Germline V gene sequence: CDR1 LNHDA, CDR2 SQIVND (reference sequence). CDR3 in amino acids: CASSIAGGNQPQHF. CDR3 DNA: TGTGCCAGTAGTATAGCTGGCGGGAATCAGCCCCAGCATTTT.

The V call is TRBV14, the J call TRBJ2-3; D is undetermined. V was cut by 4 bases and J by 4 bases, with 9 bases left in between. The germline V gene has CDR1 SGHDN and CDR2 FVKESK. The CDR3 is made up of 13 amino acids. The CDR3 bases are TGTGCCAGCAGCCCCCAAGATTCAGATACGCAGTATTTT. This translates into CASSPQDSDTQYF.

This chain uses TRBV12-3 or TRBV12-4 with TRBJ2-1; D is possibly TRBD2 (7 bases). The germline V and J ends were trimmed by 7 bases and 5 bases, with 21 bases remaining between them. This CDR3 has 16 residues. This chain's CDR3 is CASTNWGGLANNEQFF. CDR3 nucleotide sequence: TGTGCCAGCACCAATTGGGGGGGGCTTGCGAACAATGAGCAGTTCTTC.